This T cell receptor (beta chain) was sequenced in a study of Ad26.COV2.S vaccination and SARS-CoV-2 variants. In the case of this clone: Its antigen is still unknown.

Germline V gene data show CDR1 as MNHNS and CDR2 as SASEGT. The CDR3 runs 13 residues. Trimming shortened V by 3 bases and J by 4 bases, and 9 bases separated the two germline ends. As to treatment: about 20 received Ad26.COV2.S at low or high dose, single or two shots; 5 received placebo; per-sample allocation not given. After the first vaccine or placebo injection, samples were drawn on day 63. An Ad26 vector that expressed Wuhan-strain SARS-CoV-2 spike constituted the vaccine. Study results and limitations: Substantial breadth was reportedly displayed by spike-specific CD8+ and CD4+ T cell responses after vaccination. TCR breadth and depth analyses may have underestimated total T cell responses.

Sequenced by immunoSEQ multiplex PCR; TCRdb stores in-frame clones only, minus some. The sample records around 320,000 clones, roughly 86% being singletons. This chain joins TRBV6-1 and TRBJ1-2; D is undetermined. The TCR comes from a person between 18 and 65 years old who received the Ad26.COV2.S COVID-19 vaccine or a placebo. The sample in question was peripheral blood, obtained in a trial of Ad26.COV2.S vaccine versus placebo. This CDR3 reads CASSEGRAYGYTF. CDR3 DNA: TGTGCCAGCAGTGAGGGCAGAGCCTATGGCTACACCTTC.